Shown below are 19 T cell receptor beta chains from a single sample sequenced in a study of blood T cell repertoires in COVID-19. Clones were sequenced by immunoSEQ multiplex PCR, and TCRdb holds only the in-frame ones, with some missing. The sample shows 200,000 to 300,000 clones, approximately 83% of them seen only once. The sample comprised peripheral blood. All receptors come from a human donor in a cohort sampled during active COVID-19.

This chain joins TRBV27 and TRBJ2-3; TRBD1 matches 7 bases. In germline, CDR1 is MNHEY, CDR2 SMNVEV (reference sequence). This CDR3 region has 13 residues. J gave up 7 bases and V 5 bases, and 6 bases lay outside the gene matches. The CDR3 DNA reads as TGTGCCAGCAGTACTACGGGACAGAATACGCAGTATTTT. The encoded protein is CASSTTGQNTQYF.

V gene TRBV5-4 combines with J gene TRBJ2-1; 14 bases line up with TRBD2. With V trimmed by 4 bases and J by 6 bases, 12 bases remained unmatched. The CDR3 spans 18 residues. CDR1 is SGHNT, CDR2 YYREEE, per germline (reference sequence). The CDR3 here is CASSAGLAGGGVGNEQFF. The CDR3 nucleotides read TGTGCCAGCAGCGCCGGACTAGCGGGAGGAGGTGTGGGCAATGAGCAGTTCTTC.

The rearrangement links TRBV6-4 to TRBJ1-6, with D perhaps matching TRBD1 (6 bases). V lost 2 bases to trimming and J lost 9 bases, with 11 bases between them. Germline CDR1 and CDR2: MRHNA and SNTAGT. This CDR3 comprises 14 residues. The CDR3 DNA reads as TGTGCCAGCAGTGACGGCCAGGGGAGTTCACCCCTCCACTTT. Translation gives CASSDGQGSSPLHF.

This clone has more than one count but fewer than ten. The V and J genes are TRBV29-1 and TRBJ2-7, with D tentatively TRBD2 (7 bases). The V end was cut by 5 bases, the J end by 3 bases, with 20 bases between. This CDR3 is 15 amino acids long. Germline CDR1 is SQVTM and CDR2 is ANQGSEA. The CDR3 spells CSVSKGGPQGYEQYF. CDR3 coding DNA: TGCAGCGTTTCCAAGGGGGGGCCTCAGGGCTACGAGCAGTACTTC.

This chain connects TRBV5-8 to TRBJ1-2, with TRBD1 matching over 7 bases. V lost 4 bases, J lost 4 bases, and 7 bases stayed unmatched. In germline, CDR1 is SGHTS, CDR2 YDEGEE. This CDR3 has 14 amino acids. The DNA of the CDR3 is TGTGCCAGCAGCCTGACAGGGTTGAGCTATGGCTACACCTTC. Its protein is CASSLTGLSYGYTF. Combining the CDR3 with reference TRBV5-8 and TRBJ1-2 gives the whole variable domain EAGVTQSPTHLIKTRGQQATLRCSPISGHTSVYWYQQALGLGLQFLLWYDEGEERNRGNFPPRFSGRQFPNYSSELNVNALELEDSALYLCASSLTGLSYGYTFGSGTRLTVV.

The CDR3 here is CATWTGLGTQYF. The CDR3 DNA sequence: TGTGCCACCTGGACAGGCTTGGGGACCCAGTACTTC. V usage is TRBV10-3 and J usage is TRBJ2-5; 7 positions agree with TRBD1. Per germline, CDR1 ENHRY and CDR2 SYGVKD. The CDR3 covers 12 residues. V dropped 10 bases and J dropped 7; count of bases not matched to a gene: 9.

This CDR3 reads CAISAGQELYNEQFF. The DNA for the CDR3 is TGTGCCATCAGTGCTGGACAGGAGTTATACAATGAGCAGTTCTTC. V is TRBV10-3 and J is TRBJ2-1, with 7 bases lining up with TRBD1. The CDR3 length is 15 residues. Germline assignment: CDR1 ENHRY and CDR2 SYGVKD. Trimming cost V 4 bases and J 4 bases; bases outside gene matches: 7.

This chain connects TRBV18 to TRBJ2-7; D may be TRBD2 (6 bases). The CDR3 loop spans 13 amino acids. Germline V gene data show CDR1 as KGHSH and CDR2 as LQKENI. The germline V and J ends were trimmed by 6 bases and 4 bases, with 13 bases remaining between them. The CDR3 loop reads CASSRTGVYEQYF. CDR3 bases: TGTGCCAGCTCCCGCACGGGGGTTTACGAGCAGTACTTC.

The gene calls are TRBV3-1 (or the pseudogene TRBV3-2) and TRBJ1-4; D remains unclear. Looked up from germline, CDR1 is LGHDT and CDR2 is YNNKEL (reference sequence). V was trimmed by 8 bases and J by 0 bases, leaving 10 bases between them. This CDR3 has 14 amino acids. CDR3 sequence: CASSLATTNEKLFF. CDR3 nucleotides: TGTGCCAGCTCCTTAGCTACAACTAATGAAAAACTGTTTTTT.

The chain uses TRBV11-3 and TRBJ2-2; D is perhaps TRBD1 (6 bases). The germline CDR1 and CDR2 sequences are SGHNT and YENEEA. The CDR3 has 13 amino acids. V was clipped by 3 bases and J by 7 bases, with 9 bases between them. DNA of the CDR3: TGTGCCAGCAGCTTGGGGGCAGACGGGGAGCTGTTTTTT. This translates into CASSLGADGELFF.

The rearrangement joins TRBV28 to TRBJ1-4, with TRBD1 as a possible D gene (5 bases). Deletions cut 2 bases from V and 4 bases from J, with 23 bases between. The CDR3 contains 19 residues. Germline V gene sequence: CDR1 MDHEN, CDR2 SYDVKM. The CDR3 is CASSLTPPFGGDFNEKLFF. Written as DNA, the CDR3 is TGTGCCAGCAGTTTAACCCCCCCCTTTGGGGGGGACTTTAATGAAAAACTGTTTTTT.

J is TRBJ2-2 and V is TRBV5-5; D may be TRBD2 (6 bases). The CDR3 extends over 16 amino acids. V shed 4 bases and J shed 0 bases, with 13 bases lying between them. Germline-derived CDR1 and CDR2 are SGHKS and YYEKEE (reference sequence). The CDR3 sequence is CASSHPGTSNTGELFF. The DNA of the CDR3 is TGTGCCAGCAGCCATCCCGGGACTTCGAACACCGGGGAGCTGTTTTTT. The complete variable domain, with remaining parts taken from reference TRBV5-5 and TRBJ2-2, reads DAGVTQSPTHLIKTRGQQVTLRCSPISGHKSVSWYQQVLGQGPQFIFQYYEKEERGRGNFPDRFSARQFPNYSSELNVNALLLGDSALYLCASSHPGTSNTGELFFGEGSRLTVL.

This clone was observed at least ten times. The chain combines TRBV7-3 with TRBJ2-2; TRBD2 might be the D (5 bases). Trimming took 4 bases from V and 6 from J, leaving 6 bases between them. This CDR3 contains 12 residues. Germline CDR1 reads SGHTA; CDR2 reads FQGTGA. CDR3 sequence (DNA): TGTGCCAGCAGCTACGGGGCCGGGGAGCTGTTTTTT. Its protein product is CASSYGAGELFF. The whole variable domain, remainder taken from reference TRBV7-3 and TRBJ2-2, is GAGVSQTPSNKVTEKGKYVELRCDPISGHTALYWYRQSLGQGPEFLIYFQGTGAADDSGLPNDRFFAVRPEGSVSTLKIQRTERGDSAVYLCASSYGAGELFFGEGSRLTVL.

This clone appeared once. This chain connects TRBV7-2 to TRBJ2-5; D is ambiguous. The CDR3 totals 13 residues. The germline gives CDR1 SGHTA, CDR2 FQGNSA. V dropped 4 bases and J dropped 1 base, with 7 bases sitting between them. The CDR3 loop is CASSSQIQETQYF. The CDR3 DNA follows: TGTGCCAGCAGCTCACAGATCCAAGAGACCCAGTACTTC.

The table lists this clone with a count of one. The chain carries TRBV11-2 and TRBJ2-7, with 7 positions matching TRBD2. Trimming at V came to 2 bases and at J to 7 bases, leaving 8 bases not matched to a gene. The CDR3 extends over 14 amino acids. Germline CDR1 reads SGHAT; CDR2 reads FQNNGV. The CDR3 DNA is TGTGCCAGCAGCTTACTAGGTTGGGGGGGAGAGCAGTACTTC. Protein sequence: CASSLLGWGGEQYF.

The CDR3 region has the DNA TGTGCCAGCTCACCACCCTGGGGGGAGAGCTCTGGGGCCAACGTCCTGACTTTC. Amino acid sequence: CASSPPWGESSGANVLTF. The V gene is TRBV18, the J gene TRBJ2-6, with a weak D call TRBD2 (6 bases). The CDR3 has 18 amino acids. The germline gives CDR1 KGHSH, CDR2 LQKENI. The germline V and J ends were trimmed by 0 bases and 0 bases, with 12 bases remaining between them. The whole variable domain, remainder taken from reference TRBV18 and TRBJ2-6, is NAGVMQNPRHLVRRRGQEARLRCSPMKGHSHVYWYRQLPEEGLKFMVYLQKENIIDESGMPKERFSAEFPKEGPSILRIQQVVRGDSAAYFCASSPPWGESSGANVLTFGAGSRLTVL.

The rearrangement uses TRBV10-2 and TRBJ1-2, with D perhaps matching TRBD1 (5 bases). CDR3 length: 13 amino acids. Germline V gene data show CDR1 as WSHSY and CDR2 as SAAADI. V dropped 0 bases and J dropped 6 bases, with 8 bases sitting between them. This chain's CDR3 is CASSESVGDGYTF. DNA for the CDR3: TGCGCCAGCAGTGAGTCGGTAGGGGATGGCTACACCTTC.

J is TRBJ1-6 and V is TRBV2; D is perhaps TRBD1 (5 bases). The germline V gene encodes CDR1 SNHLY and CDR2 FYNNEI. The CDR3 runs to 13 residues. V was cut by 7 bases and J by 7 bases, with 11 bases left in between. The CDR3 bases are TGTGCCAGCAAGGACATGGAAAATTCACCCCTCCACTTT. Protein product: CASKDMENSPLHF.

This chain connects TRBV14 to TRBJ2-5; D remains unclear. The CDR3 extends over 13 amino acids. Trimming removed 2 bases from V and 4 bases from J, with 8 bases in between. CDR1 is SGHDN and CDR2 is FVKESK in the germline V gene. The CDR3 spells CASSQNFRETQYF. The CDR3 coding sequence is TGTGCCAGCAGCCAAAATTTTAGAGAGACCCAGTACTTC.